The T cell receptor beta chain under discussion was sequenced for a study of cytomegalovirus exposure and HLA in healthy donors. The CDR3 consists of 15 residues. Germline CDR1 MNHEY, CDR2 SVGAGI. The V end was cut by 5 bases, the J end by 1 base, with 14 bases between. Points on this clone: Its antigen is currently unknown.

Findings and caveats of the study: An observed cluster of highly shared sequence variants was recorded as a likely sequencing artifact. Among the CMV-associated chains, three were confirmed in vitro as specific for CMV antigens. Rare sequences made up most TCRs, while some public TCRs were found in many donors. A previous analysis found most TCR beta V segments productive roughly 90% or roughly 30% of the time.

PCR employed 60 Vbeta and 13 Jbeta primers. Data came from immunoSEQ multiplex PCR; TCRdb stores just in-frame clones and leaves some out. The data contain 85,000 to 130,000 clones, around four fifths of them singletons. Sample: PBMCs. The receptor was derived from a man in his fifties or sixties in good health and CMV-seronegative. V is TRBV6-5 and J is TRBJ2-5; D not resolved. The CDR3 region is CASSPVGSSQETQYF. Here the CDR3 DNA reads TGTGCCAGCAGTCCGGTCGGTAGTTCCCAAGAGACCCAGTACTTC.